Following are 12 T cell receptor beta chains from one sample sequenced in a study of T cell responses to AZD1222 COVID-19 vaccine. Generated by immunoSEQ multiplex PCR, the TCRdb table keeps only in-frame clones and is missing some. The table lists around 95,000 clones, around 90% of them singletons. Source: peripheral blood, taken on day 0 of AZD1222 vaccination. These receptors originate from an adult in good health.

The CDR3 is CASSLEASGNNEQFF. CDR3 nucleotides: TGTGCCAGCAGCTTAGAGGCTAGCGGGAACAATGAGCAGTTCTTC. This sequence joins TRBV7-2 and TRBJ2-1; the match to TRBD2 covers 9 bases. Trimming cost V 1 base and J 5 bases; bases outside gene matches: 3. Germline V gene data show CDR1 as SGHTA and CDR2 as FQGNSA. This CDR3 contains 15 residues.

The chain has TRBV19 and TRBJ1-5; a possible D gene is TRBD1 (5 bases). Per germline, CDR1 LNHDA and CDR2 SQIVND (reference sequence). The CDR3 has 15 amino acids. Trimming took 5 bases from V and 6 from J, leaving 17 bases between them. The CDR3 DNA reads TGTGCCAGTAGTGAGGGGACGCCAGCACGTCAGCCCCAGCATTTT. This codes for CASSEGTPARQPQHF.

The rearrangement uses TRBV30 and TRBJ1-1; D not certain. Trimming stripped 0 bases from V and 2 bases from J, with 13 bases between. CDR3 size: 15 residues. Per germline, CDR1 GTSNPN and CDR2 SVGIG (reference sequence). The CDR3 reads CAWSVPGRRNTEAFF. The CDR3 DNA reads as TGTGCCTGGAGTGTACCGGGCAGACGCAACACTGAAGCTTTCTTT.

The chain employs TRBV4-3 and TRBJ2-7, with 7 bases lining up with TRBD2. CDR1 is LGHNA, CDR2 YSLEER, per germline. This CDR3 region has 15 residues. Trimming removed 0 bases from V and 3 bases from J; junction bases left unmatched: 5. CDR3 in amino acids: CASSQDVAGDYEQYF. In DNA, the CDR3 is TGCGCCAGCAGCCAAGACGTGGCGGGAGACTACGAGCAGTACTTC.

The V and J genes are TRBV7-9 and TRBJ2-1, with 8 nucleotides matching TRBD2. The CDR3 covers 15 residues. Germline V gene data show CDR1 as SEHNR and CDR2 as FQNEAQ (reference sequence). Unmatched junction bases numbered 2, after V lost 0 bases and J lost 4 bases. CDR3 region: CASSLALAEYNEQFF. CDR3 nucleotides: TGTGCCAGCAGCTTAGCACTAGCGGAGTACAATGAGCAGTTCTTC.

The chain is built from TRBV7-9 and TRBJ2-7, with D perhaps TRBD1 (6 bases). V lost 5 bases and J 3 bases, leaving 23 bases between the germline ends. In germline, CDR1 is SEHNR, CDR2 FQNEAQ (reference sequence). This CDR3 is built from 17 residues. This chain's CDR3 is CASSTSDSPPRGYEQYF. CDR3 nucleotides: TGTGCCAGCAGCACCTCAGACAGCCCCCCCAGGGGCTACGAGCAGTACTTC.

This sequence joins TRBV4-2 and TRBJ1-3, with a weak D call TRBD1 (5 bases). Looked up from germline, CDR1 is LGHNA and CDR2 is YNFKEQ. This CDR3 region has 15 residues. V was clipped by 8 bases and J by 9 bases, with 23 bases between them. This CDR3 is CASSPGMGGWGTIYF. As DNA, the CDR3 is TGTGCCAGCTCTCCTGGGATGGGGGGTTGGGGCACCATATATTTT.

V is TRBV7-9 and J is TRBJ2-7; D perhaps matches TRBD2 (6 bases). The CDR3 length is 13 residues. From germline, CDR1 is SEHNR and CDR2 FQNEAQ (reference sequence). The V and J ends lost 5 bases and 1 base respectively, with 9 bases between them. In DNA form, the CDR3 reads TGTGCCAGCAGCGCCAGCGGGTCCTACGAGCAGTACTTC. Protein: CASSASGSYEQYF. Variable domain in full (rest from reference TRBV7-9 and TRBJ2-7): DTGVSQNPRHKITKRGQNVTFRCDPISEHNRLYWYRQTLGQGPEFLTYFQNEAQLEKSRLLSDRFSAERPKGSFSTLEIQRTEQGDSAMYLCASSASGSYEQYFGPGTRLTVT.

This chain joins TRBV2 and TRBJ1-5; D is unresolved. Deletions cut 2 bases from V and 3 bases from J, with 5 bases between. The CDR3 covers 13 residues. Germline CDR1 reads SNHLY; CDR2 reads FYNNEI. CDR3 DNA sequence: TGTGCCAGCAGTGAATCCATCAATCAGCCCCAGCATTTT. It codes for CASSESINQPQHF.

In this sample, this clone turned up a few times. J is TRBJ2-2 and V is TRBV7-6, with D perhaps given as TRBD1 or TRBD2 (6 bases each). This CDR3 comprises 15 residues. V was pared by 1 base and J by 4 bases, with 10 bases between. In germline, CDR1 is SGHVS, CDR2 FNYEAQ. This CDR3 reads CASSLGGASTGELFF. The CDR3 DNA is TGTGCCAGCAGCTTAGGGGGGGCGAGCACCGGGGAGCTGTTTTTT. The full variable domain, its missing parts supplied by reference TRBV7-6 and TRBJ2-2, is GAGVSQSPRYKVTKRGQDVALRCDPISGHVSLYWYRQALGQGPEFLTYFNYEAQQDKSGLPNDRFSAERPEGSISTLTIQRTEQRDSAMYRCASSLGGASTGELFFGEGSRLTVL.

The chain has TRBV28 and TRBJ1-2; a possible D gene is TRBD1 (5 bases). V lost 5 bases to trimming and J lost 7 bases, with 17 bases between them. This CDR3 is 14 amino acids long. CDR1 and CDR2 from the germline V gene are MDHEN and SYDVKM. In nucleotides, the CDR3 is TGTGCCAGCAGTAGAGGGGTCCCCCGGGTTGGCTACACCTTC. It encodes CASSRGVPRVGYTF.

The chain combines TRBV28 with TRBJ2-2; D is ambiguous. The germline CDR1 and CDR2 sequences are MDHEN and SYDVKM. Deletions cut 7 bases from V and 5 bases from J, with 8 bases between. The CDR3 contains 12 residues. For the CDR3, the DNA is TGTGCCAGCAAAGTAGATACCGGGGAGCTGTTTTTT. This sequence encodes CASKVDTGELFF.